This T cell receptor (beta chain) emerged from a study of cytomegalovirus exposure and HLA in healthy donors. Turning to the study itself: HLA-typed donors were the source of some 85 million unique TCRs, which an early data release held. When just under 400 donors were genotyped, 80% to 90% of them were found to fall in the Caucasian-associated ancestry cluster. Study outcomes and limitations: Analysis was carried out at a later point, and it linked a missense DCLRE1C variant to TCR beta V- and J-gene trimming. Segments of the TCR beta V type were, in most cases, productive about 87% or about 30% of the time in an earlier analysis.

The PCR used 60 Vbeta and 13 Jbeta primers. The protocol was immunoSEQ multiplex PCR, while the TCRdb copy is restricted to in-frame clones and leaves out a portion. This sample yields 150,000 to 200,000 clones, of which around 75% are seen a single time; about 8% belongs to the top ten. After removal of 6 bases from V and 3 bases from J, the junction contained 11 bases not matched to a gene. The CDR3 covers 15 residues. Looked up from germline, CDR1 is MNHEY and CDR2 is SMNVEV (reference sequence). About this clone: The antigen is unknown.

The origin of this receptor is a woman between 40 and 55 years old in good health and CMV-seropositive. This chain links TRBV27 with TRBJ2-7; TRBD2 aligns across 7 bases. Specimen: PBMCs. The CDR3 is CASRIGLGIIYEQYF. In DNA, the CDR3 is TGTGCCAGCAGAATCGGACTAGGTATTATCTACGAGCAGTACTTC.